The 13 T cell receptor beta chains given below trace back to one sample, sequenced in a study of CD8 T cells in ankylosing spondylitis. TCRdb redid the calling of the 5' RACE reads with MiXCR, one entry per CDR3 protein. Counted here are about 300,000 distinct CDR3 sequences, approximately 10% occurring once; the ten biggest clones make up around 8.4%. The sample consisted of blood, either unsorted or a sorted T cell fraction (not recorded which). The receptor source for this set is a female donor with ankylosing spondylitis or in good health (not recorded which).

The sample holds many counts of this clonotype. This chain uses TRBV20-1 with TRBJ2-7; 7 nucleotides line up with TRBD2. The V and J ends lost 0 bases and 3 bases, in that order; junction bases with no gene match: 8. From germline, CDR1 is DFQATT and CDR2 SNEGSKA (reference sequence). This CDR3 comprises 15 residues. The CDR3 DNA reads TGCAGTGCTAGAGACCCCCCCACGGGGGGCTACGAGCAGTACTTC. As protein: CSARDPPTGGYEQYF.

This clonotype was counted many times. The CDR3 DNA follows: TGTGCCAGCAGCTTGAAGGTCGCGGGCTCCGAGCAGTACTTC. This codes for CASSLKVAGSEQYF. The chain employs TRBV5-6 and TRBJ2-7; weak D call: TRBD2 (5 bases). Per the germline V gene, CDR1 is SGHDT and CDR2 is YYEEEE. V lost 1 base and J lost 6, with 14 bases in between. The CDR3 covers 14 residues.

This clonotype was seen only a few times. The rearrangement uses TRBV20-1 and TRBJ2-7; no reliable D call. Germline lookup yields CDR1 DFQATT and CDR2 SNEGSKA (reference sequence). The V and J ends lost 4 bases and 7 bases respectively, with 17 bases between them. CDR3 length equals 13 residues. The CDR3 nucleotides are TGCAGTGCTATAGGTCTGTCTATGGGGGAGCAGTACTTC. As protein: CSAIGLSMGEQYF.

CDR3 nucleotides: TGCAGCGTTGGGTCTGGGCGAGAGACCCAGTACTTC. This translates into CSVGSGRETQYF. J is TRBJ2-5 and V is TRBV29-1; no firm D call. Germline CDR1 reads SQVTM; CDR2 reads ANQGSEA. The CDR3 totals 12 residues. Deletions cut 4 bases from V and 4 bases from J, with 10 bases between.

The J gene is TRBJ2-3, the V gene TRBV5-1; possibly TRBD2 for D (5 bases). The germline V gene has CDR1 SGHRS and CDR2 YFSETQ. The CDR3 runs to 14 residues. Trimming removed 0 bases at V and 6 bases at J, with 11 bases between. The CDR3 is CASSLGGRVDTQYF. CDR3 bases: TGCGCCAGCAGCTTGGGAGGGCGAGTGGATACGCAGTATTTT.

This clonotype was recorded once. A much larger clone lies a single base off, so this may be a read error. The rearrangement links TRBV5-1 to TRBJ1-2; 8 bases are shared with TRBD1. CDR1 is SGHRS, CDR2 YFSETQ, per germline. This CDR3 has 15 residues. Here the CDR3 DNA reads TGCGCCAGCAGCTTGGCGACAGGGGCCAACTATGGCGACACCTTC. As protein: CASSLATGANYGDTF.

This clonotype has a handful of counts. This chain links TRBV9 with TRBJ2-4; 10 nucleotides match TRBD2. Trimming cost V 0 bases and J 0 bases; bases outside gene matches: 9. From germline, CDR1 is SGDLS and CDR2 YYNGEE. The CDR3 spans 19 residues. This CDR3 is CASSVGGLAGEVAKNIQYF. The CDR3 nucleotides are TGTGCCAGCAGCGTAGGCGGGCTAGCGGGAGAGGTAGCCAAAAACATTCAGTACTTC.

The CDR3 region is CSASGLSGMNTEAFF. Written as DNA, the CDR3 is TGCAGTGCTAGCGGTTTGTCGGGGATGAACACTGAAGCTTTCTTT. V is TRBV20-1 and J is TRBJ1-1; no definite D call. The CDR3 spans 15 residues. Germline V gene lookup returns CDR1 DFQATT and CDR2 SNEGSKA (reference sequence). V was cut by 3 bases and J by 0 bases, with 14 bases left in between.

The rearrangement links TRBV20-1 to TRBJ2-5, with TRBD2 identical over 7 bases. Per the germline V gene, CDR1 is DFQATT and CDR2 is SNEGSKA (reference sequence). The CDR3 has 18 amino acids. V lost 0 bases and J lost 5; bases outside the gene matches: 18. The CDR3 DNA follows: TGCAGTGCTAGAGATGGGGCGGTAGCGGGCGGAGGGATGGAGACCCAGTACTTC. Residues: CSARDGAVAGGGMETQYF.

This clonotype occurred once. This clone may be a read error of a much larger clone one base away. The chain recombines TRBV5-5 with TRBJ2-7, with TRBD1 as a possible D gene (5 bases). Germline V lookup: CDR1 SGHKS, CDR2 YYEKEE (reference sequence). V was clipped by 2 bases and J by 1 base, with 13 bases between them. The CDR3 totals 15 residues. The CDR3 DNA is TGTGCCAGCAGCTTCGATCGACAGAAATCCTACGAGCAGTACTTC. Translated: CASSFDRQKSYEQYF.

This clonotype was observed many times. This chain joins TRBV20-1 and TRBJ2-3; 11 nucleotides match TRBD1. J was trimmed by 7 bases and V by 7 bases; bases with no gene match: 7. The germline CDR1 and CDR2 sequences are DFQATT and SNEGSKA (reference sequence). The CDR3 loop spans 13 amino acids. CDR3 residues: CSEMGQGVNTQYF. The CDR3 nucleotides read TGCAGTGAGATGGGACAGGGGGTGAATACGCAGTATTTT.

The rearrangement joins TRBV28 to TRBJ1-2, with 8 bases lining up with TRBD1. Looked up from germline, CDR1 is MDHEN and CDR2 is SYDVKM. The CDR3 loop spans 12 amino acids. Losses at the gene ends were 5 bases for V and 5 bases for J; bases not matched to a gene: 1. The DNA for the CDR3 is TGTGCCAGCAGTACAGGGGGGTATGGCTACACCTTC. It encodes CASSTGGYGYTF.

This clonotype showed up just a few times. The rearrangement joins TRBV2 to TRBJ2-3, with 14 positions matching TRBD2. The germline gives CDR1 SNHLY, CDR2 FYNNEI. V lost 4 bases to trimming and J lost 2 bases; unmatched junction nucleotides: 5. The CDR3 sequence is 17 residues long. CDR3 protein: CASSAGTSGGTTDTQYF. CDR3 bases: TGTGCCAGCAGTGCCGGGACTAGCGGGGGCACCACAGATACGCAGTATTTT.